The TCR beta chain under discussion was sequenced for a study of tissue T cells after allogeneic stem cell transplantation (dated by TCRdb to the early 2020s). Describing the broader study: Using research autopsies of patients with and without GVHD, plus mouse models of GVHD, the study profiled TCR beta repertoires across many tissues. The human part of the study was a prospective observational study with no blinding and no randomization. Paper-wide results and their limitations: Within patients, how anatomically similar tissues were was a major factor shaping TCR repertoire composition, regardless of disease or transplant status. In both patients and mice, only a limited portion of the TCR repertoire detected in tissues was captured by blood and spleen T cells. Which tissue TCRs were alloreactive or antigen-specific was not determined in the study, and some clones might have been persisting host cells. Sampling depth was acknowledged as a limitation, and the patient cohort was both small and clinically heterogeneous. Few T cell clones were found to be shared across patients, but shared repertoire signatures across patients were revealed in a tissue-specific fashion by motif-based clustering.

Only a few counts were recorded for this clone. No antigen is known for it. This receptor came from a mouse, so its gene names and germline sequences are mouse ones too. The read finishes 1 residue shy of the CDR3 end, and the germline J gene is used to complete it. Here V drops 0 bases and J drops 1 base, and the junction holds 1 base not matched to any gene. Reading from cysteine to phenylalanine, the CDR3 counts 15 amino acids. The DNA has 42 bases, all within the CDR3, and is read from base 1. CDR1 and CDR2 (FNHDT, SITEND) derive from the germline V gene (reference sequence). Library preparation employed the immunoSEQ multiplex PCR assay. Adaptive Biotechnologies performed TCRbeta CDR3 sequencing at survey depth and reported CDR3 sequences, V/J genes, productive frequency, and template counts. Amplification of TCR beta CDR3 regions was performed from genomic DNA rather than from RNA. On the study's bioinformatics: Jensen-Shannon divergence served to quantify pairwise repertoire overlap between tissues, with 0 meaning identical and 1 meaning complete divergence. Based on pairwise JSD values, tissues were grouped by single-linkage agglomerative hierarchical clustering, and the results were shown as dendrograms. GLIPH2 was applied to all patient samples using simulation_depth 1000, kmer_min_depth 3, and cdr3_length_cutoff 8, and only groups with more than two unique CDR3s were retained. In a standardized tissue-overlap score, Jaccard GLIPH-group overlap across patients was extrapolated to a standard repertoire size of 1000 clones. To look at how diversity was associated with clinical or experimental variables, linear mixed-effect models were used, with tissue treated as a fixed effect and individual treated as a random effect. TCRdb obtained this table from immuneACCESS and retained in-frame rearrangements with V and J assigned. These tables miss some clones; where compared with another copy, unresolved V genes account for less than half of the shortfall, and the remainder is unexplained. That table is the source of V, J and clone size, and D and trimming were worked out from the DNA. Across this sample there are nearly 50,000 clones, with around 73% seen only once. About 0.7% of the sample comes from the top ten.

Sequencing was carried out using sorted cells pooled from one or two spleens. This receptor chain uses TRBV19 and TRBJ2-7, and TRBD2 aligns with 10 junction nucleotides. The TCR sequence derives from a pool of C57BL/6 mice in good health. The covered CDR3 bases are TGTGCCAGCAGTATAGCGGGACTGGGGTCCTATGAACAGTAC. Its protein is CASSIAGLGSYEQY. The whole CDR3 reads CASSIAGLGSYEQYF.